The 26 T cell receptor beta chains in this list originate from one sample, sequenced in a study of blood T cell repertoires in COVID-19. Using immunoSEQ multiplex PCR, the repertoire was profiled, and TCRdb retains in-frame clones only, with some absent. This sample has fewer than 350,000 clones, with roughly 87% found just once. Input material: peripheral blood. These receptor sequences come from a man younger than 40 with COVID-19, enrolled during active disease.

The CDR3 is CASSRTYEQYF. For the CDR3, the DNA is TGTGCCAGCAGCAGGACCTACGAGCAGTACTTC. The rearrangement uses TRBV2 and TRBJ2-7; no clear D. In germline, CDR1 is SNHLY, CDR2 FYNNEI. The CDR3 contains 11 residues. Trimming left V 6 bases short and J 2 bases short, with 5 bases between.

The CDR3 reads CASSLRGLAPHEQFF. CDR3 nucleotides: TGTGCCAGCAGTTTACGTGGACTAGCTCCCCATGAGCAGTTCTTC. V is TRBV28 and J is TRBJ2-1, with 8 bases fitting TRBD2. The CDR3 covers 15 residues. The germline gives CDR1 MDHEN, CDR2 SYDVKM. The V segment lost 2 bases and the J segment 8 bases; nucleotides outside the gene matches: 8.

The chain links TRBV5-1 to TRBJ2-3; possibly TRBD2 for D (5 bases). V lost 3 bases to trimming and J lost 1 base, with 18 bases between them. This CDR3 spans 17 amino acids. Looked up from germline, CDR1 is SGHRS and CDR2 is YFSETQ. CDR3 sequence: CASSYRRGRGGTDTQYF. The CDR3 nucleotides are TGCGCCAGCAGCTACAGACGGGGAAGAGGAGGCACAGATACGCAGTATTTT.

This chain uses TRBV6-5 with TRBJ2-3, with TRBD2 matching over 9 bases. Germline CDR1 reads MNHEY; CDR2 reads SVGAGI. The V segment lost 4 bases and the J segment 4 bases; nucleotides outside the gene matches: 6. The CDR3 extends over 15 amino acids. The CDR3 reads CASSWGGLASDTQYF. The CDR3 region has the DNA TGTGCCAGCAGTTGGGGGGGACTAGCATCAGATACGCAGTATTTT.

The chain uses TRBV18 and TRBJ2-7, with 13 bases matching TRBD2. From germline, CDR1 is KGHSH and CDR2 LQKENI. The CDR3 totals 16 residues. Losses at the gene ends were 3 bases for V and 7 bases for J; bases not matched to a gene: 9. The CDR3: CASSPFLTSGRSEQYF. CDR3 bases: TGTGCCAGCTCACCTTTTCTGACTAGCGGGAGGAGTGAGCAGTACTTC.

The rearrangement links TRBV10-3 to TRBJ2-3, with 9 bases matching TRBD1. After removal of 6 bases from V and 1 base from J, the junction contained 5 bases not matched to a gene. Germline V gives CDR1 ENHRY, CDR2 SYGVKD. The CDR3 contains 15 residues. The CDR3 is CAIRPGQGGTDTQYF. The CDR3 DNA follows: TGTGCCATCAGACCGGGACAGGGAGGCACAGATACGCAGTATTTT.

This clone was seen a few times. The chain links TRBV10-2 to TRBJ1-2; 10 nucleotides line up with TRBD1. CDR3 size: 17 residues. V lost 3 bases and J lost 6; bases outside the gene matches: 13. Per germline, CDR1 WSHSY and CDR2 SAAADI. This CDR3 reads CASSDNGQRGTGDGYTF. CDR3 DNA: TGCGCCAGCAGTGACAACGGCCAGAGAGGGACAGGGGATGGCTACACCTTC.

This chain uses TRBV6-1 with TRBJ2-1; the match to TRBD2 covers 11 bases. The J segment lost 1 base and the V segment lost 3 bases, leaving 8 bases of the junction unmatched. Germline values: CDR1 MNHNS, CDR2 SASEGT. The CDR3 totals 18 residues. The CDR3 DNA reads as TGTGCCAGCAGTGAGGTTAGCGGGAGGGCCGGGTCCTACAATGAGCAGTTCTTC. Its protein is CASSEVSGRAGSYNEQFF.

This chain uses TRBV6-1 with TRBJ2-5; 7 bases agree with TRBD1. This CDR3 spans 18 amino acids. Germline assignment: CDR1 MNHNS and CDR2 SASEGT. The J segment lost 0 bases and the V segment lost 4 bases, leaving 14 bases of the junction unmatched. CDR3: CASSVGTLGRGNQETQYF. CDR3 nucleotides: TGTGCCAGCAGTGTGGGAACCCTGGGCAGGGGGAACCAAGAGACCCAGTACTTC.

This clone showed up just once. The rearrangement joins TRBV4-2 to TRBJ2-7; 9 bases are shared with TRBD1. After removal of 2 bases from V and 2 bases from J, the junction contained 7 bases not matched to a gene. CDR1 and CDR2 from the germline V gene are LGHNA and YNFKEQ. This CDR3 region has 16 residues. For the CDR3, the DNA is TGTGCCAGCAGCCAATCAGGGACAGGGTTCGCCTACGAGCAGTACTTC. Translating it yields CASSQSGTGFAYEQYF.

The chain is built from TRBV7-2 and TRBJ1-3; TRBD1 might be the D (5 bases). The germline CDR1 and CDR2 sequences are SGHTA and FQGNSA. V gave up 1 base and J gave up 7 bases, with 11 bases separating them. This CDR3 spans 14 amino acids. The CDR3 DNA reads as TGTGCCAGCAGCTTAGAGAACAGGCCGAACACCATATATTTT. Amino acid sequence: CASSLENRPNTIYF.

The V call is TRBV5-4, the J call TRBJ2-3; 7 bases agree with TRBD2. The CDR3 is 16 residues long. J was trimmed by 0 bases and V by 6 bases; bases with no gene match: 10. Germline V gene data show CDR1 as SGHNT and CDR2 as YYREEE (reference sequence). The CDR3 protein is CASTSSSGRSTDTQYF. As DNA, the CDR3 is TGTGCCAGCACCTCTTCTAGCGGCCGTAGCACAGATACGCAGTATTTT.

The chain joins TRBV4-2 to TRBJ2-4, with TRBD1 matching 11 bases. The CDR3 is 16 residues long. The ends lost 5 bases at V and 0 bases at J; junction bases unmatched: 3. Germline lookup yields CDR1 LGHNA and CDR2 YNFKEQ. The CDR3 spells CASSGQGALAKNIQYF. The CDR3 DNA sequence: TGTGCCAGCAGCGGACAGGGGGCTTTAGCCAAAAACATTCAGTACTTC.

V usage is TRBV3-1 (or the pseudogene TRBV3-2) and J usage is TRBJ1-2; 7 nucleotides match TRBD1. The CDR3 runs 15 residues. Germline loops: CDR1 LGHDT, CDR2 YNNKEL (reference sequence). With 4 bases clipped from V and 4 bases from J, the junction kept 9 bases outside the gene matches. The CDR3 sequence is CASSLRGAGGYGYTF. In DNA form, the CDR3 reads TGTGCCAGCAGCCTTCGGGGTGCAGGGGGCTATGGCTACACCTTC.

Here the CDR3 DNA reads TGTGCCAGCAGCCCCCCGTCTAATGAAAAACTGTTTTTT. This translates into CASSPPSNEKLFF. The V call is TRBV11-2, the J call TRBJ1-4; no definite D call. CDR3 size: 13 residues. Trimming took 5 bases from V and 3 from J, leaving 7 bases between them. Germline assignment: CDR1 SGHAT and CDR2 FQNNGV.

This chain uses TRBV19 with TRBJ2-1; TRBD2 matches at 9 bases. The CDR3 sequence is 19 residues long. The ends lost 1 base at V and 6 bases at J; junction bases unmatched: 16. Per the germline V gene, CDR1 is LNHDA and CDR2 is SQIVND (reference sequence). The chain's CDR3 is CASSIVKASGTFIRNEQFF. CDR3 DNA sequence: TGTGCCAGTAGTATAGTGAAGGCTAGCGGGACTTTTATTCGCAATGAGCAGTTCTTC.

V usage is TRBV27 and J usage is TRBJ2-3, with TRBD2 matching over 12 bases. The CDR3 has 18 residues. The V gene's germline CDR1 is MNHEY and CDR2 SMNVEV (reference sequence). V was clipped by 2 bases and J by 1 base; unmatched bases: 7. For the CDR3, the DNA is TGTGCCAGCAGTTTAGGGCTGCTAGCGGGAGGGCGCACAGATACGCAGTATTTT. It translates to CASSLGLLAGGRTDTQYF.

V is TRBV4-3 and J is TRBJ2-4; TRBD2 matches at 12 bases. Germline V gives CDR1 LGHNA, CDR2 YSLEER. The V segment lost 2 bases and the J segment 0 bases; nucleotides outside the gene matches: 8. The CDR3 covers 19 residues. Here the CDR3 reads CASSQLASGGAKAKNIQYF. DNA for the CDR3: TGCGCCAGCAGCCAACTCGCTAGCGGGGGGGCCAAAGCCAAAAACATTCAGTACTTC.

The V and J genes are TRBV3-1 (or the pseudogene TRBV3-2) and TRBJ2-1, with 11 positions matching TRBD2. The CDR3 consists of 14 residues. With 6 bases clipped from V and 5 bases from J, the junction kept 3 bases outside the gene matches. Looked up from germline, CDR1 is LGHDT and CDR2 is YNNKEL (reference sequence). The CDR3, as DNA: TGTGCCAGCAGGACTAGCGGGATGGACAATGAGCAGTTCTTC. This gives the protein CASRTSGMDNEQFF.

The chain employs TRBV5-1 and TRBJ2-2, with 10 bases aligning to TRBD2. CDR1 is SGHRS, CDR2 YFSETQ, per germline. V gave up 1 base and J gave up 5 bases; unmatched junction bases: 14. The CDR3 consists of 19 residues. CDR3: CASSLTASGGPTGTGELFF. The CDR3 bases are TGCGCCAGCAGCTTGACGGCTAGCGGGGGACCGACCGGGACCGGGGAGCTGTTTTTT. The full variable domain, completed using reference TRBV5-1 and TRBJ2-2, is KAGVTQTPRYLIKTRGQQVTLSCSPISGHRSVSWYQQTPGQGLQFLFEYFSETQRNKGNFPGRFSGRQFSNSRSEMNVSTLELGDSALYLCASSLTASGGPTGTGELFFGEGSRLTVL.

This chain links TRBV28 with TRBJ2-1; TRBD1 might be the D (6 bases). The length of the CDR3 is 14 residues. Germline values: CDR1 MDHEN, CDR2 SYDVKM. Trimming removed 3 bases at V and 4 bases at J, with 10 bases between. DNA for the CDR3: TGTGCCAGCAGTTTGACAGGAGAATACAATGAGCAGTTCTTC. Amino acids: CASSLTGEYNEQFF.

This chain links TRBV7-8 with TRBJ2-3; 8 bases fit TRBD1. The J segment lost 5 bases and the V segment lost 3 bases, leaving 4 bases of the junction unmatched. The CDR3 covers 14 residues. CDR1 is SGHVS, CDR2 FQNEAQ, per germline. The CDR3 sequence is CASSLAGGRDTQYF. For the CDR3, the DNA is TGTGCCAGCAGCTTGGCAGGGGGCAGAGATACGCAGTATTTT. Drawing the rest from reference TRBV7-8 and TRBJ2-3, the complete variable domain is GAGVSQSPRYKVAKRGQDVALRCDPISGHVSLFWYQQALGQGPEFLTYFQNEAQLDKSGLPSDRFFAERPEGSVSTLKIQRTQQEDSAVYLCASSLAGGRDTQYFGPGTRLTVL.

The chain has TRBV3-1 (or the pseudogene TRBV3-2) and TRBJ2-7, with a possible D match to TRBD1 (5 bases). V was pared by 1 base and J by 6 bases, with 13 bases between. CDR1 and CDR2 (germline): LGHDT, YNNKEL (reference sequence). This CDR3 spans 14 amino acids. The DNA of the CDR3 is TGTGCCAGCAGCCAAGCGATTAGTAGGGGCGAGCAGTACTTC. Amino acid sequence: CASSQAISRGEQYF.

The chain joins TRBV6-5 to TRBJ2-7; 8 bases line up with TRBD1. This CDR3 spans 14 amino acids. The V gene's germline CDR1 is MNHEY and CDR2 SVGAGI. V lost 6 bases and J lost 3; bases outside the gene matches: 7. The CDR3 DNA reads as TGTGCCAGCAGCCGTACTGACAGGGGCTACGAGCAGTACTTC. It specifies CASSRTDRGYEQYF.

The V call is TRBV10-3, the J call TRBJ2-1, with 10 bases fitting TRBD1. V was clipped by 6 bases and J by 0 bases; unmatched bases: 17. This CDR3 has 20 amino acids. CDR1 is ENHRY, CDR2 SYGVKD, per germline. This chain's CDR3 is CAIRPGQGHGGANSYNEQFF. CDR3 nucleotide sequence: TGTGCCATCAGGCCGGGACAGGGGCATGGGGGGGCCAACTCCTACAATGAGCAGTTCTTC.

The chain couples TRBV5-4 to TRBJ1-1; tentatively, D is TRBD1 (5 bases). Trimming took off 2 bases at V and 4 bases at J, with 18 bases between the two ends. The germline CDR1 and CDR2 sequences are SGHNT and YYREEE (reference sequence). There are 16 residues in the CDR3. The CDR3 is CASSFGGGPRATEAFF. The CDR3 region has the DNA TGTGCCAGCAGCTTTGGGGGGGGACCACGGGCCACTGAAGCTTTCTTT.